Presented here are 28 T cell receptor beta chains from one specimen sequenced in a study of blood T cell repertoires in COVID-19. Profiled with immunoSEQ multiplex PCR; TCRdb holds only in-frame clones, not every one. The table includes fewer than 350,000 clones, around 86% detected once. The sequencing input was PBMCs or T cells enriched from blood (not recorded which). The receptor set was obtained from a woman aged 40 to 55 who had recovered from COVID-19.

The DNA of the CDR3 is TGTGCCAGCTCAGAAGTCAATTCACCCCTCCACTTT. Protein sequence: CASSEVNSPLHF. The chain links TRBV2 to TRBJ1-6; the D is unclear. V was shortened by 8 bases and J by 7 bases, with 9 bases between the two germline ends. The CDR3 extends over 12 amino acids. Germline V gene lookup returns CDR1 SNHLY and CDR2 FYNNEI.

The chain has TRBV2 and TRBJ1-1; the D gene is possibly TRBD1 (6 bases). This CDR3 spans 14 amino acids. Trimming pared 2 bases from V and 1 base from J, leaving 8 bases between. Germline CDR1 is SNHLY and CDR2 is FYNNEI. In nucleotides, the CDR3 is TGTGCCAGCAGTGAACAGGGGCGGAACACTGAAGCTTTCTTT. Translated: CASSEQGRNTEAFF.

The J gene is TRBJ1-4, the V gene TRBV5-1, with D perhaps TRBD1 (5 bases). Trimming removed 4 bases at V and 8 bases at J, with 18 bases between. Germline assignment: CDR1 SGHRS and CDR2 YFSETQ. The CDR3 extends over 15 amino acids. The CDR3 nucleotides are TGCGCCAGCAGCCCACAACCGGGCGGGGGAGAAAAACTGTTTTTT. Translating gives CASSPQPGGGEKLFF.

In nucleotides, the CDR3 is TGTGCCAGCAGTACCGGGACAGGGGCTGAAGCTTTCTTT. Its protein is CASSTGTGAEAFF. The V call is TRBV5-6, the J call TRBJ1-1, with 10 positions matching TRBD1. V lost 5 bases and J lost 6; bases outside the gene matches: 4. This CDR3 has 13 amino acids. CDR1 is SGHDT and CDR2 is YYEEEE in the germline V gene. The whole variable domain, filled in from reference TRBV5-6 and TRBJ1-1, reads DAGVTQSPTHLIKTRGQQVTLRCSPKSGHDTVSWYQQALGQGPQFIFQYYEEEERQRGNFPDRFSGHQFPNYSSELNVNALLLGDSALYLCASSTGTGAEAFFGQGTRLTVV.

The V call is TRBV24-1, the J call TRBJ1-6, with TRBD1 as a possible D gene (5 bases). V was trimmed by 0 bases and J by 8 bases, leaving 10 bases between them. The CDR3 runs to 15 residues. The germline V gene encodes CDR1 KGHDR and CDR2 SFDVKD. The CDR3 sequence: CATSDLRQGYSPLHF. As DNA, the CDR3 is TGTGCCACCAGTGATTTGCGGCAGGGATATTCACCCCTCCACTTT.

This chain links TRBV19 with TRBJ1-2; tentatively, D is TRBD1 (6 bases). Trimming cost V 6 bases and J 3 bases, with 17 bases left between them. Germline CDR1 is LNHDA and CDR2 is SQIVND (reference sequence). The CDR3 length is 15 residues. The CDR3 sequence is CASRDTGRPYYGYTF. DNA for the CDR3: TGTGCCAGTAGGGATACAGGGCGTCCTTACTATGGCTACACCTTC.

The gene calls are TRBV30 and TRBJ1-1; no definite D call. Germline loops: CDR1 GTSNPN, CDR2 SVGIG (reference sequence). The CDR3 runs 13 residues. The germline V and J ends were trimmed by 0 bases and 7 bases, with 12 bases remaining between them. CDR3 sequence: CAWSVGRGSEAFF. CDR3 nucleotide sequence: TGTGCCTGGAGTGTAGGCCGAGGCAGTGAAGCTTTCTTT.

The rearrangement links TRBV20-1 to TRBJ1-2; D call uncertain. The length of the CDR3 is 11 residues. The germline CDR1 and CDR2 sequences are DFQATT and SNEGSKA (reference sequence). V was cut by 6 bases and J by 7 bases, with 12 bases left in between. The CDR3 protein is CSATNGRGYTF. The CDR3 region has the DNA TGCAGTGCCACAAATGGGCGTGGCTACACCTTC.

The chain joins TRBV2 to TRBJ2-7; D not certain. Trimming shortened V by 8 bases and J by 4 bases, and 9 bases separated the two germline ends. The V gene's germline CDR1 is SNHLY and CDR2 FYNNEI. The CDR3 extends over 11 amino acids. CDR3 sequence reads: CASGDSYEQYF. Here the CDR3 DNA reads TGTGCCAGCGGCGACTCATACGAGCAGTACTTC.

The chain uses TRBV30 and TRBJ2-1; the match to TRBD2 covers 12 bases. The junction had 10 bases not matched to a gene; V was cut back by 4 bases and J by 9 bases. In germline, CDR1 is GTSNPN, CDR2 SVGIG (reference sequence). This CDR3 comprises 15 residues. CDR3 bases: TGTGCCTGGACTAGCGGGAGGGCCTTATTTGGTGAGCAGTTCTTC. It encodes CAWTSGRALFGEQFF. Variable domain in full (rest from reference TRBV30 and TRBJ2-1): SQTIHQWPATLVQPVGSPLSLECTVEGTSNPNLYWYRQAAGRGLQLLFYSVGIGQISSEVPQNLSASRPQDRQFILSSKKLLLSDSGFYLCAWTSGRALFGEQFFGPGTRLTVL.

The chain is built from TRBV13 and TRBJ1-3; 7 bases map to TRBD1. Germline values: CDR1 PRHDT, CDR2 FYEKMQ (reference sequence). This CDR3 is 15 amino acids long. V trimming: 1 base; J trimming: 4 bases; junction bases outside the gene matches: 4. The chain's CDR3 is CASSLALTGGNTIYF. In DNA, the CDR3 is TGTGCCAGCAGCTTAGCCCTGACAGGGGGAAACACCATATATTTT. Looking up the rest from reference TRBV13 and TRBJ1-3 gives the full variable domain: AAGVIQSPRHLIKEKRETATLKCYPIPRHDTVYWYQQGPGQDPQFLISFYEKMQSDKGSIPDRFSAQQFSDYHSELNMSSLELGDSALYFCASSLALTGGNTIYFGEGSWLTVV.

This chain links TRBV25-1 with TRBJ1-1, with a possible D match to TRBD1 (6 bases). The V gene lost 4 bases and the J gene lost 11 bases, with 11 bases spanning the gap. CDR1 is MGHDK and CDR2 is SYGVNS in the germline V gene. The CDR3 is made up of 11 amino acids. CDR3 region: CASSATGSAFF. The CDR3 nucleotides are TGTGCCAGCAGTGCAACAGGGTCTGCTTTCTTT.

The CDR3 DNA is TGTGCCAGCAGCCAGGCCGTAACAGGGTCTGGAAACACCATATATTTT. It yields the protein CASSQAVTGSGNTIYF. This chain links TRBV3-1 (or the pseudogene TRBV3-2) with TRBJ1-3, with a possible D match to TRBD1 (6 bases). Germline CDR1 is LGHDT and CDR2 is YNNKEL (reference sequence). The CDR3 is 16 amino acids. The V end lost 3 bases, the J end lost 1 base, and 13 bases lay between the germline ends.

This CDR3 is CASSLMGQGARQFF. The DNA of the CDR3 is TGTGCCAGCAGCTTAATGGGACAGGGGGCTAGGCAGTTCTTC. This sequence joins TRBV11-1 and TRBJ2-1; 12 bases line up with TRBD1. V trimming: 2 bases; J trimming: 12 bases; junction bases outside the gene matches: 5. Germline V lookup: CDR1 SGHAT, CDR2 FQDESV (reference sequence). The CDR3 is 14 residues long.

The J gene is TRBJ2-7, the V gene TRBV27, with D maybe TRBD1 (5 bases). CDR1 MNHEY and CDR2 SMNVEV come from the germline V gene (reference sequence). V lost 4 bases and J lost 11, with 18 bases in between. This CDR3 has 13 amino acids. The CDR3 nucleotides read TGTGCCAGCAGTTCTTCCGCACTCAGGGTTGAGTACTTC. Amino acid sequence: CASSSSALRVEYF.

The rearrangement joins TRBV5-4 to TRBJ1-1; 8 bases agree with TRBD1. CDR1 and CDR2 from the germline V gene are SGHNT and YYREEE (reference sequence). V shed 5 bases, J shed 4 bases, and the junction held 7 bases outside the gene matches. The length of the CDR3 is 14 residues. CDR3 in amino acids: CASSLDRAGTEAFF. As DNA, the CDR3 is TGTGCCAGCAGTCTGGACAGGGCCGGCACTGAAGCTTTCTTT. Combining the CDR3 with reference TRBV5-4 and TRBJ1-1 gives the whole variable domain ETGVTQSPTHLIKTRGQQVTLRCSSQSGHNTVSWYQQALGQGPQFIFQYYREEENGRGNFPPRFSGLQFPNYSSELNVNALELDDSALYLCASSLDRAGTEAFFGQGTRLTVV.

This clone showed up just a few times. The CDR3 reads CASSQSLAAVNTGELFF. The CDR3, as DNA: TGCGCCAGCAGCCAATCCCTAGCGGCGGTTAACACCGGGGAGCTGTTTTTT. The chain links TRBV4-1 to TRBJ2-2; 7 bases match TRBD2. Germline V CDR1 and CDR2: MGHRA, YSYEKL. The trim removed 2 bases at V and 2 bases at J, leaving 8 bases unmatched. CDR3 length equals 17 residues.

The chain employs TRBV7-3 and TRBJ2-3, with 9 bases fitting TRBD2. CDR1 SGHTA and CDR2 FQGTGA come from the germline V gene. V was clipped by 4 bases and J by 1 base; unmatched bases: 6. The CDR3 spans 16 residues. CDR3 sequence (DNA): TGTGCCAGCAGCTCCGGGCGGACTAGCGGCACAGATACGCAGTATTTT. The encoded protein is CASSSGRTSGTDTQYF.

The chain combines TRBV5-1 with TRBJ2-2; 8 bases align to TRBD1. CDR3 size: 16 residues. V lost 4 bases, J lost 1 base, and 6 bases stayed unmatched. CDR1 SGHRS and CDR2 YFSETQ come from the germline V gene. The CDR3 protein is CASSAPGTGNTGELFF. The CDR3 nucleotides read TGCGCCAGCAGCGCACCCGGGACAGGGAACACCGGGGAGCTGTTTTTT.

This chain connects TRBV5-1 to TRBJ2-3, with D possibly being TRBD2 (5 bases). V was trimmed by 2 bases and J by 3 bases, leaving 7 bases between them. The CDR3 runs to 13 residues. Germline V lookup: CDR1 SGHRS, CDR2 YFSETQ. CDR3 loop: CASSLGGTDTQYF. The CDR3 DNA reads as TGCGCCAGCAGCTTAGGCGGGACAGATACGCAGTATTTT.

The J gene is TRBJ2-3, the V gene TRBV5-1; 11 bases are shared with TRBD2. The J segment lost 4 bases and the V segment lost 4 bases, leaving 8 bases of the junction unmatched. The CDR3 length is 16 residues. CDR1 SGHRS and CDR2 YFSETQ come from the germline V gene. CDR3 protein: CASSLLAGVMADTQYF. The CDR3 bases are TGCGCCAGCAGCCTACTAGCGGGAGTAATGGCAGATACGCAGTATTTT. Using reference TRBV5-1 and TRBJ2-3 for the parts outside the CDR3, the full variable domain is KAGVTQTPRYLIKTRGQQVTLSCSPISGHRSVSWYQQTPGQGLQFLFEYFSETQRNKGNFPGRFSGRQFSNSRSEMNVSTLELGDSALYLCASSLLAGVMADTQYFGPGTRLTVL.

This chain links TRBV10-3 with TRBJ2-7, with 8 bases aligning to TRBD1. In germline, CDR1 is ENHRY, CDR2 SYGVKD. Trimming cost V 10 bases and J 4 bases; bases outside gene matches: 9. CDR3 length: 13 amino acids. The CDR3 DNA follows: TGTGCCAGCTCACGGACAGGGAGGTACGAGCAGTACTTC. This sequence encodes CASSRTGRYEQYF.

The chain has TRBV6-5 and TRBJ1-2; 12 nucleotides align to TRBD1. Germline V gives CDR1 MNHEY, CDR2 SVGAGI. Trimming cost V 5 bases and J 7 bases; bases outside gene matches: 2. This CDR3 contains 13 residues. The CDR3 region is CASSRDRGLGYTF. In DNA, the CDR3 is TGTGCCAGCAGTCGGGACAGGGGGCTTGGCTACACCTTC.

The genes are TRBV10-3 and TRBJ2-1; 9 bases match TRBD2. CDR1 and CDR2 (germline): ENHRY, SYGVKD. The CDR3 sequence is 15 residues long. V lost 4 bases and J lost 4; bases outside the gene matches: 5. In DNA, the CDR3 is TGTGCCATCAGTGGGACTAGCGTCGGGTACAATGAGCAGTTCTTC. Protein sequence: CAISGTSVGYNEQFF.

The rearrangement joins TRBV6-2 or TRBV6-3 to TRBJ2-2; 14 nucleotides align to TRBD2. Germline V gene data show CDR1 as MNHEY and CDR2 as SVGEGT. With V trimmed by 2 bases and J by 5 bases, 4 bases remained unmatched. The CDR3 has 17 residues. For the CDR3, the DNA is TGTGCCAGCAGTTACGCTGGACTAGCGGGAGGAACCGGGGAGCTGTTTTTT. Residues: CASSYAGLAGGTGELFF.

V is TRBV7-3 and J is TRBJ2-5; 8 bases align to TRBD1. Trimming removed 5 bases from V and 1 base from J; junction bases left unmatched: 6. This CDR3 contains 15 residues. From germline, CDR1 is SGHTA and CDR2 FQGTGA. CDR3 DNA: TGTGCCAGCAGCACCGGGACAGGCATCCAAGAGACCCAGTACTTC. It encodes CASSTGTGIQETQYF.

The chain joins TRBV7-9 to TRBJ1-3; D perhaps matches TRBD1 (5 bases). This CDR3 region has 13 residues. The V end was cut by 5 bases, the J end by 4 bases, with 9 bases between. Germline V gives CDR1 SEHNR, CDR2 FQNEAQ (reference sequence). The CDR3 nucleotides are TGTGCCAGCAGCCCAGGGTACGGAAACACCATATATTTT. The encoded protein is CASSPGYGNTIYF.

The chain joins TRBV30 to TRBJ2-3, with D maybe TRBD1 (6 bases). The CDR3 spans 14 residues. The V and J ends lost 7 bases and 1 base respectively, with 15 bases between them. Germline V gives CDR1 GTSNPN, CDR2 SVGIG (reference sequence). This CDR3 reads CALTGLIRTDTQYF. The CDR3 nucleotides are TGTGCCTTGACAGGACTTATTCGCACAGATACGCAGTATTTT.